The sequence of this T cell receptor (beta chain) was determined in a study of response to subunit inactivated influenza vaccine. As regards this clonotype: Its target is unknown.

Study results and caveats: The authors suggested that every seasonal influenza vaccination recruits few new T cells.

One entry per CDR3 protein, called by TCRdb with MiXCR from the RT-PCR reads. This sample has approximately 570,000 distinct CDR3 sequences; under 9% occur once, and the top ten carry 13%. Germline assignment: CDR1 MGHRA and CDR2 YSYEKL. The CDR3 length is 14 residues. V dropped 4 bases and J dropped 5; count of bases not matched to a gene: 5. This receptor was obtained from a man between 50 and 69 years old who received an inactivated influenza vaccine. The V call is TRBV4-1, the J call TRBJ1-1; 9 bases are a match to TRBD1. Source: PBMCs from blood, taken roughly 24 months after vaccination. Here the CDR3 DNA reads TGCGCCAGCAGCCCCTCGACAGGGGGAACTGAAGCTTTCTTT. It encodes CASSPSTGGTEAFF.